This T cell receptor (beta chain) was retrieved from a study of beta chain features in type 1 diabetes. Background on the study: Sorted cells from all samples, numbering about 100,000,000, were examined.

Notes on the study in general: VDJ junctions sequenced from type 1 diabetes patients showed fewer insertions and more deletions.

The whole isolated RNA underwent reverse transcription, so sequencing captured expressed TCRB transcripts. TCRdb keeps only in-frame clones here, not all; method: immunoSEQ multiplex PCR. The table records approximately 470,000 clones, approximately 30% of them present only once. Per germline, CDR1 GTSNPN and CDR2 SVGIG (reference sequence). Unmatched junction bases numbered 5, after V lost 8 bases and J lost 0 bases. CDR3 length: 16 amino acids. This clone was observed a handful of times. Its antigen is currently unknown. The specimen sequenced was naive CD4+ T cells from blood. V usage is TRBV30 and J usage is TRBJ2-6; 12 nucleotides match TRBD1. The receptor was isolated from a man younger than 35 in good health. The CDR3 nucleotides read TGTGCCCTAGGGACAGGGGGCCACTCTGGGGCCAACGTCCTGACTTTC. This translates into CALGTGGHSGANVLTF.